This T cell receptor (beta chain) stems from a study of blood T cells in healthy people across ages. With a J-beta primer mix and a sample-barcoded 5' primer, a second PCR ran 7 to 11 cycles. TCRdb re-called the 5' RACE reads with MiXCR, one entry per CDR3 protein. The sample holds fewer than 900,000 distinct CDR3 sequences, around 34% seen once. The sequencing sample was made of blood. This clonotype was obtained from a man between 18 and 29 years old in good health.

As DNA, the CDR3 is TGTGCCAGCAGCGTAATGACAAGGGTCTACACTAATGAAAAACTGTTTTTT. This codes for CASSVMTRVYTNEKLFF. The gene calls are TRBV5-6 and TRBJ1-4; D is unclear. The V end lost 4 bases, the J end lost 2 bases, and 18 bases lay between the germline ends. The CDR3 length is 17 residues. Per germline, CDR1 SGHDT and CDR2 YYEEEE. The full variable domain, completed using reference TRBV5-6 and TRBJ1-4, is DAGVTQSPTHLIKTRGQQVTLRCSPKSGHDTVSWYQQALGQGPQFIFQYYEEEERQRGNFPDRFSGHQFPNYSSELNVNALLLGDSALYLCASSVMTRVYTNEKLFFGSGTQLSVL.